This T cell receptor beta chain was recorded in a study of shared clonotypes between healthy human individuals (dated by TCRdb to about 2020). Background for the entire study: Two women and a few men aged 18 to 49 years were included in the cohort. For each donor, CD4 naive and CD4 memory were each given three plates, CD8 naive was given two plates, and CD8 memory was given one plate. To estimate repertoire size and how much clonotype sharing occurs between individuals, the study deeply sequenced the blood TCR repertoires of several healthy adults. Libraries were prepared and TCR repertoires were sequenced by different laboratories using diverse techniques, in order to increase sequencing depth and limit assay-specific biases. Leukapheresis yielded between about 0.94 and 9.5 billion PBMCs per donor.

This clone was seen only a few times. Which antigen it targets is not known. No base quality information exists; no much larger clone differs at one position. The study at large found these results: Naive subsets generally had larger estimated clonotype richness than memory subsets. Higher generation probabilities were observed for clonotypes shared by all four sorted-subset donors than for non-shared clonotypes. Because the study included a small number of donors, the genetic and exposure-history diversity represented was limited. Sharing across several donors was observed for roughly 5.4% of naive CD4, less than 4% of naive CD8, 2% to 2.5% of memory CD4, and 0.4% of memory CD8 clonotypes. Based on pairwise subsampling, the degree of clonotype sharing among donors was expected to be affected by sequencing depth. Rarefaction of sorted-subset datasets indicated incomplete sequencing despite the large sequencing depth. Only blood was sampled, and tissue TCR repertoires likely differ from those in blood.

Using the deep immunoSEQ assay, multiplex PCR amplified TCR CDR3 regions from genomic DNA. Extracted genomic DNA from each cell subset was distributed evenly across all wells of several immunoSEQ 96-well plates, and each plate was treated as a replicate. For sorted subsets, approximately 190 ng genomic DNA, equal to tens of thousands of T cell genomes, was loaded into each replicate PCR. Purified libraries were quantified with a Qubit 3.0 fluorometer, sized on a Bioanalyzer 2100, and re-quantified with the KAPA Library Quantification kit. Every immunoSEQ 96-well plate was sequenced on a separate single-read 150-cycle Illumina NextSeq 550 flow cell. As for the original processing: Because the immunoSEQ output held only junctional sequences and lacked quality scores, the filtering could not match the filtering applied to full-length reads. Sequences were annotated with PyIR, a Python wrapper for IgBLAST v1.9, and V/J genes and CDR3 were assigned using IMGT germline references. Reads were filtered out if the reads had weak V/J assignments (E-value above 1e-6), no CDR3, stop codons, out-of-frame junctions, or ambiguous translated residues. V3J clonotypes were defined as sequences sharing an identical inferred V gene, J gene, and CDR3 amino acid sequence. Percentage overlap between repertoires was calculated by dividing the number of shared unique clonotypes by the size of the smaller repertoire. Three approaches were used to assess repertoire richness: RTK rarefaction, the Chao1 estimator, and Recon v2.1 estimates of unobserved clonotypes. Generation probabilities were computed with OLGA for all TCRbeta clonotypes obtained by the gDNA method from a few donors. TCRdb retrieved this table from immuneACCESS and kept in-frame rearrangements only. Not all clones are present; in checked studies, unresolved V genes account for under half, and no reason is known for the remainder. That table supplies the V and J calls and clone size; D and trimming were determined from the DNA. This sample holds about 1 million clones; about 75% were observed only once. The ten largest clonotypes hold about 1.5% of the sample.

The CDR3, from cysteine to phenylalanine, totals 13 residues. Left in the record is the CDR3 DNA by itself, 39 bases read in frame from the first base. As encoded in the germline V gene (reference sequence), CDR1 is SGHNT while CDR2 is YYREEE. The V end gives up 4 bases and the J end 6 bases, leaving 6 bases in the junction not matched to a gene. Healthy HIV-negative adults with no recently reported acute infections or vaccinations were included as donors. Every donor was a Caucasian adult residing in Nashville, Tennessee, USA. CD4+ T cells were enriched by magnetic negative selection; naive cells were then positively selected on CD45RA, and the negative fraction formed the memory subset. After blood collection by leukapheresis, PBMCs were isolated using Ficoll-Histopaque density gradient centrifugation and then cryopreserved in the vapor phase of liquid nitrogen. Analytical flow cytometry was used to check the purity and quantity of every magnetically sorted T cell population. Each sorted fraction had its genomic DNA isolated and then quantified by UV absorbance on a Nanodrop 2000c.

The sequence links TRBV5-4 to TRBJ2-7, and 8 junctional nucleotides match TRBD1. Sample: memory CD4+ T cells sorted from blood. The cell subset or site label for this specimen denotes: CD45RA-negative fraction. The TCR comes from a man between 18 and 29 years old in good health. The CDR3 has the sequence CASSKDRVGEQYF. DNA sequence: TGTGCCAGCAGCAAGGACAGGGTAGGCGAGCAGTACTTC. Extended through the reference TRBV5-4 and TRBJ2-7 proteins, this CDR3 yields the full variable domain: ETGVTQSPTHLIKTRGQQVTLRCSSQSGHNTVSWYQQALGQGPQFIFQYYREEENGRGNFPPRFSGLQFPNYSSELNVNALELDDSALYLCASSKDRVGEQYFGPGTRLTVT.